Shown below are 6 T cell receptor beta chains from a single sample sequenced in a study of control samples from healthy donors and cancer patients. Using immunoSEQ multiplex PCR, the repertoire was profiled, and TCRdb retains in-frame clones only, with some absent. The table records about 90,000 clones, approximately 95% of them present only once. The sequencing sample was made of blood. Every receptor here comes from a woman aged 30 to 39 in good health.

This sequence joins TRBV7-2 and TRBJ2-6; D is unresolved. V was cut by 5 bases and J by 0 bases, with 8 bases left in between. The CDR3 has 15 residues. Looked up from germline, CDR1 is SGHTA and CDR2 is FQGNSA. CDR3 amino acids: CASSLSLSGANVLTF. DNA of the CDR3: TGTGCCAGCAGCCTTTCTCTCTCTGGGGCCAACGTCCTGACTTTC.

This chain's CDR3 is CASSLNGGEETQYF. CDR3 DNA: TGTGCCAGCAGCCTCAATGGGGGGGAAGAGACCCAGTACTTC. The chain uses TRBV3-1 (or the pseudogene TRBV3-2) and TRBJ2-5; 7 nucleotides agree with TRBD2. The CDR3 totals 14 residues. V lost 4 bases to trimming and J lost 3 bases; unmatched junction nucleotides: 5. Germline CDR1 is LGHDT and CDR2 is YNNKEL (reference sequence).

The CDR3 here is CASSPRDPGWPREQYF. CDR3 DNA: TGTGCCAGCAGTCCAAGGGACCCAGGGTGGCCCCGCGAGCAGTACTTC. The chain joins TRBV28 to TRBJ2-7; possibly TRBD1 or TRBD2 for D (5 bases each). Trimming removed 5 bases from V and 6 bases from J, with 23 bases in between. The V gene's germline CDR1 is MDHEN and CDR2 SYDVKM. This CDR3 is 16 amino acids long.

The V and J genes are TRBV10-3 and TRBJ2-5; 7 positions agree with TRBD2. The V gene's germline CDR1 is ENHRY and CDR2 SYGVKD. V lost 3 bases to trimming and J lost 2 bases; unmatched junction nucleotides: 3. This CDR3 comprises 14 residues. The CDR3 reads CAISDREGQETQYF. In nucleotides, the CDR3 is TGTGCCATCAGTGACAGGGAGGGGCAAGAGACCCAGTACTTC.

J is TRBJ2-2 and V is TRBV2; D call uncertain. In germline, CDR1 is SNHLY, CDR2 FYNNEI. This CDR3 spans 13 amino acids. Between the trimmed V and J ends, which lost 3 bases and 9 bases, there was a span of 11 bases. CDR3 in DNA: TGTGCCAGCAGTGAGAGAAATGGGAGGGAGCTGTTTTTT. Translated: CASSERNGRELFF.

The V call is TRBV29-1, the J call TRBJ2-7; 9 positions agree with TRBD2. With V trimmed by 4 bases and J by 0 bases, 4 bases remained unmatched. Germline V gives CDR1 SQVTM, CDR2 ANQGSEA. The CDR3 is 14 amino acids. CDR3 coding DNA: TGCAGCGTTGGGGCGACTAGCGGCTCCTACGAGCAGTACTTC. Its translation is CSVGATSGSYEQYF.